The 31 T cell receptor beta chains in this list originate from one sample, sequenced in a study of blood T cell repertoires in COVID-19. This table comes from immunoSEQ multiplex PCR, and its TCRdb copy is limited to in-frame clones, with some not included. The sample holds around 120,000 clones, around 91% seen once. The sequencing input was peripheral blood. These receptors were taken from an elderly woman with acute or convalescent COVID-19.

The rearrangement joins TRBV18 to TRBJ1-5; D is unresolved. CDR3 length equals 15 residues. Germline CDR1 KGHSH, CDR2 LQKENI. Trimming cost V 3 bases and J 6 bases, with 15 bases left between them. CDR3: CASSPEISGVQPQHF. The CDR3 DNA reads TGTGCCAGCTCACCGGAAATCTCCGGGGTTCAGCCCCAGCATTTT.

The rearrangement links TRBV3-1 (or the pseudogene TRBV3-2) to TRBJ2-2; D not resolved. This CDR3 comprises 20 residues. The V end lost 0 bases, the J end lost 2 bases, and 22 bases lay between the germline ends. Germline V gives CDR1 LGHDT, CDR2 YNNKEL (reference sequence). The CDR3 DNA reads TGTGCCAGCAGCCAAGAAAAGTCTGAGGTCCCCCCAAACAACACCGGGGAGCTGTTTTTT. This gives the protein CASSQEKSEVPPNNTGELFF.

The rearrangement uses TRBV3-1 (or the pseudogene TRBV3-2) and TRBJ1-2, with 10 bases that match TRBD1. The CDR3 length is 15 residues. Unmatched junction bases numbered 6, after V lost 5 bases and J lost 3 bases. Germline assignment: CDR1 LGHDT and CDR2 YNNKEL (reference sequence). The CDR3: CASSFRQGAYYGYTF. In DNA form, the CDR3 reads TGTGCCAGCAGCTTCCGACAGGGGGCGTACTATGGCTACACCTTC.

The gene calls are TRBV18 and TRBJ2-6; D is unresolved. Germline lookup yields CDR1 KGHSH and CDR2 LQKENI. V was trimmed by 0 bases and J by 0 bases, leaving 12 bases between them. This CDR3 has 18 amino acids. The CDR3 loop reads CASSPPTRLGSGANVLTF. Written as DNA, the CDR3 is TGTGCCAGCTCACCACCGACAAGATTGGGCTCTGGGGCCAACGTCCTGACTTTC.

This sequence joins TRBV28 and TRBJ2-2, with TRBD1 identical over 7 bases. The germline CDR1 and CDR2 sequences are MDHEN and SYDVKM. V lost 6 bases, J lost 0 bases, and 10 bases stayed unmatched. The CDR3 is 17 residues long. This chain's CDR3 is CASSPWTGITNTGELFF. The CDR3 DNA reads TGTGCCAGCAGCCCTTGGACAGGCATAACGAACACCGGGGAGCTGTTTTTT.

This chain uses TRBV7-9 with TRBJ2-7; perhaps TRBD2 as D (5 bases). The CDR3 is 13 residues long. From germline, CDR1 is SEHNR and CDR2 FQNEAQ (reference sequence). V was pared by 1 base and J by 6 bases, with 10 bases between. Written as DNA, the CDR3 is TGTGCCAGCAGCTTAGTCGGGGTTCGCGAGCAGTACTTC. This sequence encodes CASSLVGVREQYF.

This clone was observed once. The chain links TRBV12-3 or TRBV12-4 to TRBJ2-5; D unresolved. This CDR3 is 12 amino acids long. V was clipped by 1 base and J by 7 bases, with 7 bases between them. The CDR3 here is CASSLDFLTQYF. The CDR3, as DNA: TGTGCCAGCAGTTTAGACTTTCTGACCCAGTACTTC.

The rearrangement joins TRBV5-1 to TRBJ1-2, with D possibly matching TRBD1 (5 bases). With 3 bases removed from V and 12 bases from J, the gap between germline ends came to 18 bases. Germline CDR1 is SGHRS and CDR2 is YFSETQ. The CDR3 sequence is 13 residues long. The CDR3 bases are TGCGCCAGCAGCTGGACTATGGGGGGAGAGAACACCTTC. It encodes CASSWTMGGENTF.

This chain uses TRBV30 with TRBJ1-4; 9 nucleotides match TRBD1. Germline lookup yields CDR1 GTSNPN and CDR2 SVGIG (reference sequence). This CDR3 has 13 residues. V shed 7 bases and J 8 bases; nucleotides not matched to a gene: 8. The CDR3 region has the DNA TGTGCCTACTTAGGACAGGGGCGGGAAAAACTGTTTTTT. This sequence encodes CAYLGQGREKLFF.

The chain uses TRBV24-1 and TRBJ2-7; 8 bases agree with TRBD2. The CDR3 is made up of 16 amino acids. The J segment lost 2 bases and the V segment lost 0 bases, leaving 5 bases of the junction unmatched. The germline V gene has CDR1 KGHDR and CDR2 SFDVKD. CDR3 in amino acids: CATSDLAGRGPYEQYF. The CDR3 coding sequence is TGTGCCACCAGTGATTTGGCCGGGAGGGGTCCCTACGAGCAGTACTTC.

This chain joins TRBV11-3 and TRBJ2-6, with 10 bases that match TRBD2. The V gene's germline CDR1 is SGHNT and CDR2 YENEEA. The CDR3 is 17 amino acids. V was pared by 8 bases and J by 0 bases, with 7 bases of the junction left unmatched. The DNA for the CDR3 is TGTGCCAGCGCATCCGGGACTAGCGTCTCTGGGGCCAACGTCCTGACTTTC. The encoded protein is CASASGTSVSGANVLTF.

In this sample, this clone turned up once. The chain recombines TRBV7-9 with TRBJ2-5, with a tentative D call TRBD2 (6 bases). Germline-derived CDR1 and CDR2 are SEHNR and FQNEAQ (reference sequence). V was cut by 3 bases and J by 4 bases, with 21 bases left in between. The CDR3 totals 17 residues. The CDR3 sequence: CASSLGYGGNSGETQYF. The CDR3, as DNA: TGTGCCAGCAGCTTGGGCTACGGCGGGAACTCGGGAGAGACCCAGTACTTC.

The V gene is TRBV7-3, the J gene TRBJ2-3; D ambiguous. In germline, CDR1 is SGHTA, CDR2 FQGTGA. This CDR3 spans 14 amino acids. V was cut by 5 bases and J by 2 bases, with 11 bases left in between. CDR3 residues: CASSPTANTDTQYF. The CDR3 DNA is TGTGCCAGCAGCCCAACAGCAAACACAGATACGCAGTATTTT. Full variable domain (missing parts from reference TRBV7-3 and TRBJ2-3): GAGVSQTPSNKVTEKGKYVELRCDPISGHTALYWYRQSLGQGPEFLIYFQGTGAADDSGLPNDRFFAVRPEGSVSTLKIQRTERGDSAVYLCASSPTANTDTQYFGPGTRLTVL.

V and J are TRBV5-1 and TRBJ2-1; 9 bases are shared with TRBD1. Trimming took 4 bases from V and 3 from J; bases not matched to a gene: 5. The CDR3 runs 15 residues. Per the germline V gene, CDR1 is SGHRS and CDR2 is YFSETQ. The CDR3 bases are TGCGCCAGCAGCCTGGGACAGGGTCTCTACAATGAGCAGTTCTTC. Protein product: CASSLGQGLYNEQFF.

The rearrangement uses TRBV24-1 and TRBJ2-3, with 12 bases aligning to TRBD2. J gave up 0 bases and V 1 base, and 10 bases lay outside the gene matches. CDR3 length equals 20 residues. Germline assignment: CDR1 KGHDR and CDR2 SFDVKD. The CDR3 sequence: CATSDLLASGGGPSTDTQYF. DNA of the CDR3: TGTGCCACCAGTGATTTACTGGCTAGCGGGGGGGGCCCTAGCACAGATACGCAGTATTTT.

The rearrangement links TRBV6-2 or TRBV6-3 to TRBJ2-7; the match to TRBD1 covers 9 bases. In germline, CDR1 is MNHEY, CDR2 SVGEGT. Trimming cost V 4 bases and J 5 bases; bases outside gene matches: 3. CDR3 length equals 13 residues. The DNA of the CDR3 is TGTGCCAGCAGTTGGGACAGGGTGCACGAGCAGTACTTC. Encoded protein: CASSWDRVHEQYF.

V usage is TRBV30 and J usage is TRBJ2-3, with D possibly matching TRBD2 (5 bases). The CDR3 has 14 residues. V lost 3 bases and J lost 0, with 10 bases in between. The V gene's germline CDR1 is GTSNPN and CDR2 SVGIG (reference sequence). The CDR3 loop reads CAWRRAGSTDTQYF. Here the CDR3 DNA reads TGTGCCTGGAGGAGGGCCGGTAGCACAGATACGCAGTATTTT. The full variable domain, completed using reference TRBV30 and TRBJ2-3, is SQTIHQWPATLVQPVGSPLSLECTVEGTSNPNLYWYRQAAGRGLQLLFYSVGIGQISSEVPQNLSASRPQDRQFILSSKKLLLSDSGFYLCAWRRAGSTDTQYFGPGTRLTVL.

V usage is TRBV28 and J usage is TRBJ2-7; D is unresolved. This CDR3 contains 13 residues. Trimming left V 10 bases short and J 2 bases short, with 15 bases between. In germline, CDR1 is MDHEN, CDR2 SYDVKM. CDR3 in DNA: TGTGCCACCGCCTCGCAGGCGCCCTACGAGCAGTACTTC. Translating it yields CATASQAPYEQYF.

J is TRBJ2-5 and V is TRBV5-4; D is unresolved. The CDR3 has 12 residues. The germline gives CDR1 SGHNT, CDR2 YYREEE (reference sequence). Trimming removed 3 bases from V and 5 bases from J, with 8 bases in between. CDR3 bases: TGTGCCAGCAGCTCGCCGCGGGAGACCCAGTACTTC. It yields the protein CASSSPRETQYF.

This clone occurred once. The gene calls are TRBV2 and TRBJ2-2, with D possibly TRBD2 on 6 matching bases. The germline gives CDR1 SNHLY, CDR2 FYNNEI. The CDR3 contains 14 residues. Between the trimmed V and J ends, which lost 6 bases and 0 bases, there was a span of 8 bases. The CDR3 bases are TGTGCCAGCAGCCGGGACTCGAACACCGGGGAGCTGTTTTTT. Protein: CASSRDSNTGELFF.

The table lists this clone with a few counts. The chain links TRBV6-6 to TRBJ1-1; 8 bases align to TRBD1. Germline CDR1 MNHNY, CDR2 SVGAGI (reference sequence). This CDR3 region has 13 residues. V lost 8 bases and J lost 7; bases outside the gene matches: 9. CDR3: CASADRVGGEAFF. The CDR3 coding sequence is TGTGCCAGCGCGGACAGGGTAGGTGGTGAAGCTTTCTTT.

V gene TRBV18 combines with J gene TRBJ1-4; 9 bases map to TRBD1. V gave up 0 bases and J gave up 10 bases; unmatched junction bases: 15. Germline lookup yields CDR1 KGHSH and CDR2 LQKENI. The CDR3 spans 18 residues. CDR3 DNA: TGTGCCAGCTCACCACCTGTCCCGGGACAGGGTGGATCGGGAAAACTGTTTTTT. It specifies CASSPPVPGQGGSGKLFF.

J is TRBJ1-2 and V is TRBV7-2; no reliable D call. V lost 3 bases, J lost 4 bases, and 12 bases lay in between. CDR3 size: 14 residues. Germline CDR1 and CDR2: SGHTA and FQGNSA. The CDR3: CASSFSRETYGYTF. In DNA form, the CDR3 reads TGTGCCAGCAGCTTTTCCCGAGAAACCTATGGCTACACCTTC.

V gene TRBV18 combines with J gene TRBJ1-4; D may be TRBD1 (5 bases). The CDR3 length is 14 residues. In germline, CDR1 is KGHSH, CDR2 LQKENI. V lost 2 bases and J 7 bases, leaving 11 bases between the germline ends. The CDR3 DNA is TGTGCCAGCTCACCAGGTCAGGGATCTGAAAAACTGTTTTTT. Translated, it gives CASSPGQGSEKLFF. The full variable domain, in which reference TRBV18 and TRBJ1-4 provide the parts outside the CDR3, is NAGVMQNPRHLVRRRGQEARLRCSPMKGHSHVYWYRQLPEEGLKFMVYLQKENIIDESGMPKERFSAEFPKEGPSILRIQQVVRGDSAAYFCASSPGQGSEKLFFGSGTQLSVL.

The chain employs TRBV4-3 and TRBJ2-7; weak D call: TRBD2 (6 bases). CDR1 and CDR2 from the germline V gene are LGHNA and YSLEER. The CDR3 extends over 15 amino acids. Trimming removed 4 bases from V and 4 bases from J, with 17 bases in between. The CDR3 DNA is TGCGCCAGCAGCCGATCTGCGACTAGTTTATACGAGCAGTACTTC. This codes for CASSRSATSLYEQYF.

This clone is a singleton in its sample. J is TRBJ1-2 and V is TRBV18, with TRBD1 as a possible D gene (6 bases). Trimming removed 0 bases at V and 2 bases at J, with 13 bases between. This CDR3 spans 16 amino acids. From germline, CDR1 is KGHSH and CDR2 LQKENI. The CDR3 region is CASSPPWRTGNYGYTF. Here the CDR3 DNA reads TGTGCCAGCTCACCACCGTGGAGAACAGGGAACTATGGCTACACCTTC.

This clone has more than one count but fewer than ten. The chain has TRBV30 and TRBJ1-6, with TRBD1 identical over 8 bases. Germline V gene data show CDR1 as GTSNPN and CDR2 as SVGIG (reference sequence). The CDR3 sequence is 15 residues long. The J segment lost 7 bases and the V segment lost 0 bases, leaving 5 bases of the junction unmatched. The CDR3 DNA is TGTGCCTGGAGTGTTCGGACAGGGAAGAATTCACCCCTCCACTTT. Translation gives CAWSVRTGKNSPLHF.

This chain connects TRBV6-1 to TRBJ2-3; TRBD1 matches at 10 bases. Per the germline V gene, CDR1 is MNHNS and CDR2 is SASEGT. The trim removed 0 bases at V and 1 base at J, leaving 1 base unmatched. The CDR3 has 16 residues. The CDR3 here is CASSEAGTGGTDTQYF. The CDR3 DNA reads as TGTGCCAGCAGTGAAGCGGGGACAGGGGGCACAGATACGCAGTATTTT.

This chain uses TRBV9 with TRBJ1-1; 7 nucleotides line up with TRBD1. Unmatched junction bases numbered 5, after V lost 3 bases and J lost 0 bases. Per germline, CDR1 SGDLS and CDR2 YYNGEE. The CDR3 is 15 amino acids. CDR3 sequence reads: CASSARQGMNTEAFF. The CDR3 DNA sequence: TGTGCCAGCAGCGCGAGACAGGGAATGAACACTGAAGCTTTCTTT. The full variable domain, with the rest looked up from reference TRBV9 and TRBJ1-1, is DSGVTQTPKHLITATGQRVTLRCSPRSGDLSVYWYQQSLDQGLQFLIQYYNGEERAKGNILERFSAQQFPDLHSELNLSSLELGDSALYFCASSARQGMNTEAFFGQGTRLTVV.

The V and J genes are TRBV5-6 and TRBJ1-5, with 7 positions matching TRBD1. The trim removed 2 bases at V and 0 bases at J, leaving 2 bases unmatched. CDR1 SGHDT and CDR2 YYEEEE come from the germline V gene. CDR3 size: 15 residues. CDR3 protein: CASSLGGLSNQPQHF. CDR3 DNA sequence: TGTGCCAGCAGCTTAGGGGGCCTTAGCAATCAGCCCCAGCATTTT.

This clone was counted a single time. In DNA, the CDR3 is TGTGCCATCAGTGTTTGGGAGAATCAGCCCCAGCATTTT. This codes for CAISVWENQPQHF. The chain links TRBV10-3 to TRBJ1-5; D gene uncertain. V was cut by 4 bases and J by 4 bases, with 8 bases left in between. The germline gives CDR1 ENHRY, CDR2 SYGVKD. This CDR3 region has 13 residues.